Listed below are T cell receptor beta chains from one sample, sequenced in a study of T cell changes during pregnancy in multiple sclerosis. Measured with immunoSEQ multiplex PCR; TCRdb has only the in-frame clones, and not every one. The table has 10,000 or so clones, around 80% seen once. The sequences come from CD8+ T cells from peripheral blood mononuclear cells, collected in the third trimester of pregnancy. These TCRs come from a female donor in good health, enrolled as a control in a pregnancy study. Each CDR3 is given with its conserved first and last residue. A D gene is named only where the DNA matches it firmly. The size entry is marked missing in some rows and otherwise reads once, few, many or a size class.

clone size	D gene	V gene	J gene	CDR3 DNA	CDR3 protein
NA	TRBD1	TRBV5-6	TRBJ1-1	TGTGCCAGCAGCCGCGCGTTACAGGGGGCGAACACTGAAGCTTTCTTT	CASSRALQGANTEAFF
NA	NA	TRBV7-9	TRBJ2-1	TGTGCCGGCCAATCTCAGGGCGATGAGCAGTTCTTC	CAGQSQGDEQFF
NA	NA	TRBV7-9	TRBJ2-3	TGTGCCAGCAGCCCTACGGCAGGGGCCGACACAGATACGCAGTATTTT	CASSPTAGADTDTQYF
NA	NA	TRBV19	TRBJ1-5	TGTGCCAGTACCTCCGGGACACCGTATAGCAATCAGCCCCAGCATTTT	CASTSGTPYSNQPQHF
few	NA	TRBV15	TRBJ1-2	TGTGCCACCAGCGCCCCCGGGGAATATGGCTACACCTTC	CATSAPGEYGYTF
NA	TRBD1	TRBV29-1	TRBJ2-7	TGCAGCGCCGGACAGGGGTACGAGCAGTACTTC	CSAGQGYEQYF
NA	TRBD2	TRBV27	TRBJ2-1	TGTGCCAGCAGTATGGGACTAGCGGGGGGTGAGCAGTTCTTC	CASSMGLAGGEQFF
NA	NA	TRBV28	TRBJ1-2	TGTGCCAGCAGTTCGACATATGGCTACACCTTC	CASSSTYGYTF
NA	NA	TRBV6-5	TRBJ1-4	TGTGCCAGCAGTTACAATGCCGGGACAACCCAGGAAAAACTGTTTTTT	CASSYNAGTTQEKLFF
NA	NA	TRBV10-3	TRBJ2-5	TGTGCCATCAGTGAGGATGAGTTGGGGGGAACCGGGGAGACCCAGTACTTC	CAISEDELGGTGETQYF